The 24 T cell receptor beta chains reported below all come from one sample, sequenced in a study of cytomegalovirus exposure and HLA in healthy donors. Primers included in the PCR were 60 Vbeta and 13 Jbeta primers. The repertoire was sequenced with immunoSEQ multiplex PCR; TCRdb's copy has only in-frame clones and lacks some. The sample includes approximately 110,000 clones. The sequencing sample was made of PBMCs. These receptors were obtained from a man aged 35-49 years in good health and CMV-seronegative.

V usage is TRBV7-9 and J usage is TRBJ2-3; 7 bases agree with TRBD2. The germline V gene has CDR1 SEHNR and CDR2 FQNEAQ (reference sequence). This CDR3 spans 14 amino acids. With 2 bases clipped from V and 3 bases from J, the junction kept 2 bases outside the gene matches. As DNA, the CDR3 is TGTGCCAGCAGCTTAAGCGGGACGACAGATACGCAGTATTTT. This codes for CASSLSGTTDTQYF.

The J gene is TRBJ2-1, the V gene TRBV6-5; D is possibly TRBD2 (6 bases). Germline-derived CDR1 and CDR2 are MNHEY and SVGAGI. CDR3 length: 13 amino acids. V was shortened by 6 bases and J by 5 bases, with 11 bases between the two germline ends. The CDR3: CASRPGLNNEQFF. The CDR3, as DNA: TGTGCCAGCAGGCCGGGACTTAACAATGAGCAGTTCTTC.

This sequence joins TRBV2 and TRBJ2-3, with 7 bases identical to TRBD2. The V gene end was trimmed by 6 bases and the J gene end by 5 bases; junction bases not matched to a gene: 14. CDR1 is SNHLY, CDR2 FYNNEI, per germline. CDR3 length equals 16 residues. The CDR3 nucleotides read TGTGCCAGCAGCGGGAACCTAGCGGTCCCCAGAGATACGCAGTATTTT. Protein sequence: CASSGNLAVPRDTQYF.

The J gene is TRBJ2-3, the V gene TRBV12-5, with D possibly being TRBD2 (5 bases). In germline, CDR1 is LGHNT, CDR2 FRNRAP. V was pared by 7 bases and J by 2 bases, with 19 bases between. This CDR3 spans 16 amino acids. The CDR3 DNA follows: TGTGCTAGTGCCTATCAACCACAGCGGTTCACAGATACGCAGTATTTT. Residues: CASAYQPQRFTDTQYF.

The CDR3 DNA reads TGTGCCAGCAGCTATCAACAGGTCTACGAGCAGTACTTC. Amino acid sequence: CASSYQQVYEQYF. V usage is TRBV6-6 and J usage is TRBJ2-5; D perhaps matches TRBD1 (5 bases). Near its end, the DNA agrees better with TRBJ2-7, so the J call may be wrong. CDR1 is MNHNY and CDR2 is SVGAGI in the germline V gene (reference sequence). The CDR3 is made up of 13 amino acids.

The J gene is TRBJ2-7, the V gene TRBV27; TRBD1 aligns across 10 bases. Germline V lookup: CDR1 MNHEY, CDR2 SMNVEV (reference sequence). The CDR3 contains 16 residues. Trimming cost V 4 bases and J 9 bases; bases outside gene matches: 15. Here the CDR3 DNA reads TGTGCCAGCAGTTACTCCACCGGGACAGGGGCGAAGCGGCAGTACTTC. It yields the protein CASSYSTGTGAKRQYF.

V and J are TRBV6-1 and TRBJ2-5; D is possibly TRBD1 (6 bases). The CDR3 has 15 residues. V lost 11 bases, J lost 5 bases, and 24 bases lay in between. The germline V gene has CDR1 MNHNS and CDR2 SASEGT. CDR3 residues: CAARVTKQGWETQYF. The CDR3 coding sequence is TGTGCCGCTCGCGTAACCAAACAGGGTTGGGAGACCCAGTACTTC.

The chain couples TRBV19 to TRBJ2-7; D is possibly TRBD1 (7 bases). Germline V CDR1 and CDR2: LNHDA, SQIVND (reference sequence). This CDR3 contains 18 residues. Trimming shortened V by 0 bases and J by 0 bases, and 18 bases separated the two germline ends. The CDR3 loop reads CASSIDAGGTDYSYEQYF. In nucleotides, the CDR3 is TGTGCCAGTAGTATAGATGCTGGGGGGACAGATTACTCCTACGAGCAGTACTTC.

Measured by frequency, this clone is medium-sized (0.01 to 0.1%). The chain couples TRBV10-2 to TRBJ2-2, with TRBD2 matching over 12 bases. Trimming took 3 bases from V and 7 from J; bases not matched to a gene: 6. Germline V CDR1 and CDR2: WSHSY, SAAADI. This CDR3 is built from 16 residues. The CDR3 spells CASSEGLAGTDGELFF. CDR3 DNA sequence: TGCGCCAGCAGTGAAGGACTAGCGGGAACGGACGGGGAGCTGTTTTTT.

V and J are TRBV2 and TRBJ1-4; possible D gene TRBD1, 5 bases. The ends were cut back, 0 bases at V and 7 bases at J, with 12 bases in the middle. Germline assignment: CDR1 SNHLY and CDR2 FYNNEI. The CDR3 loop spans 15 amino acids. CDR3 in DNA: TGTGCCAGCAGTGAAGCGTTCCCAGGGCGTGAAAAACTGTTTTTT. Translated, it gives CASSEAFPGREKLFF. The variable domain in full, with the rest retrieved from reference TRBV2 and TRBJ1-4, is EPEVTQTPSHQVTQMGQEVILRCVPISNHLYFYWYRQILGQKVEFLVSFYNNEISEKSEIFDDQFSVERPDGSNFTLKIRSTKLEDSAMYFCASSEAFPGREKLFFGSGTQLSVL.

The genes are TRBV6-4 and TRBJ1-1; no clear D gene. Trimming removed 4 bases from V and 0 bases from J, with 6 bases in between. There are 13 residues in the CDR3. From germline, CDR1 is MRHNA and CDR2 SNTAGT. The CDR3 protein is CASSARVNTEAFF. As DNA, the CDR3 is TGTGCCAGCAGTGCTAGAGTGAACACTGAAGCTTTCTTT.

The CDR3 protein is CASRTGLASYEQYF. In nucleotides, the CDR3 is TGTGCCAGCAGGACGGGACTAGCGAGCTACGAGCAGTACTTC. V usage is TRBV7-8 and J usage is TRBJ2-7; 10 nucleotides match TRBD2. Germline values: CDR1 SGHVS, CDR2 FQNEAQ. The junction had 5 bases not matched to a gene; V was cut back by 6 bases and J by 3 bases. The CDR3 length is 14 residues. Looking up the rest from reference TRBV7-8 and TRBJ2-7 gives the full variable domain: GAGVSQSPRYKVAKRGQDVALRCDPISGHVSLFWYQQALGQGPEFLTYFQNEAQLDKSGLPSDRFFAERPEGSVSTLKIQRTQQEDSAVYLCASRTGLASYEQYFGPGTRLTVT.

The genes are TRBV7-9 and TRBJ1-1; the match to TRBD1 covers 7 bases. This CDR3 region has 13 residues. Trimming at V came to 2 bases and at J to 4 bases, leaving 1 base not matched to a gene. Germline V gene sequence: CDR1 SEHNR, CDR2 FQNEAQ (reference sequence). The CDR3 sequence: CASSLSGGTEAFF. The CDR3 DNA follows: TGTGCCAGCAGCTTATCAGGGGGCACTGAAGCTTTCTTT.

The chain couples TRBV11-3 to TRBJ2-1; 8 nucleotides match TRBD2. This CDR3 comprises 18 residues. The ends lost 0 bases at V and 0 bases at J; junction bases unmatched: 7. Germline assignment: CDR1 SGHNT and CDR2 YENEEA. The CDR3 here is CASSLDLAGLSSYNEQFF. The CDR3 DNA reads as TGTGCCAGCAGCTTAGATTTAGCGGGATTGAGCTCCTACAATGAGCAGTTCTTC. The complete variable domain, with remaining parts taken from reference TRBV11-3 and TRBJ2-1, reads EAGVVQSPRYKIIEKKQPVAFWCNPISGHNTLYWYLQNLGQGPELLIRYENEEAVDDSQLPKDRFSAERLKGVDSTLKIQPAELGDSAVYLCASSLDLAGLSSYNEQFFGPGTRLTVL.

The CDR3, as DNA: TGTGCCAGCAGTGCTGGGATAGCGGGAGGGTGGTATTTT. Amino acids: CASSAGIAGGWYF. This rearrangement joins TRBV9 to TRBJ2-3; 11 nucleotides line up with TRBD2. This CDR3 is built from 13 residues. Losses at the gene ends were 5 bases for V and 14 bases for J; bases not matched to a gene: 10. The germline V gene has CDR1 SGDLS and CDR2 YYNGEE.

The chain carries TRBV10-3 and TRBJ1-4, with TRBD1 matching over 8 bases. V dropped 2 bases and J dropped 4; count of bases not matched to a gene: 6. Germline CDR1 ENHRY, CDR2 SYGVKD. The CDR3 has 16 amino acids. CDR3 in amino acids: CAISEGQGAVNEKLFF. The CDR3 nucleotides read TGTGCCATCAGTGAGGGTCAGGGGGCAGTTAATGAAAAACTGTTTTTT.

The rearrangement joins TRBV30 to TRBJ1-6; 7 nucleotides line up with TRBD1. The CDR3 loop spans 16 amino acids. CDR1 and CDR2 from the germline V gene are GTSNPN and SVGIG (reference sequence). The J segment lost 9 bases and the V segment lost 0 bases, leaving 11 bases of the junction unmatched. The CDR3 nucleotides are TGTGCCTGGAGTGTGCGATCCACAGGGGTTTTTTCACCCCTCCACTTT. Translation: CAWSVRSTGVFSPLHF.

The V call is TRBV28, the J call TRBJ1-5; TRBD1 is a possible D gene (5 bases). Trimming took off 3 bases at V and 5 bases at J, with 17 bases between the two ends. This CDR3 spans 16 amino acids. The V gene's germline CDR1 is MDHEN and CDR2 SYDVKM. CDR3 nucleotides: TGTGCCAGCAGTTTCGCAGGGCCTTGGGCGGATCAGCCCCAGCATTTT. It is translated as CASSFAGPWADQPQHF. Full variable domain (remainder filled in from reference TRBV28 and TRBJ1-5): DVKVTQSSRYLVKRTGEKVFLECVQDMDHENMFWYRQDPGLGLRLIYFSYDVKMKEKGDIPEGYSVSREKKERFSLILESASTNQTSMYLCASSFAGPWADQPQHFGDGTRLSIL.

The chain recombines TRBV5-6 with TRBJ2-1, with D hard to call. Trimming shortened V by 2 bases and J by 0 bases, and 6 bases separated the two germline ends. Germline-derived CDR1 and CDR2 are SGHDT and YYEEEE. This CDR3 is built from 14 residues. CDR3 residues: CASSFTDSYNEQFF. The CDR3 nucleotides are TGTGCCAGCAGCTTCACAGACTCCTACAATGAGCAGTTCTTC.

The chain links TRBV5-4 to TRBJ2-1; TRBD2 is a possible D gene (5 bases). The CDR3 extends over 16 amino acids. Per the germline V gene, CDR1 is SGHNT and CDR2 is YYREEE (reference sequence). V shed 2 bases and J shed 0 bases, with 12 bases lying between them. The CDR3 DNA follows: TGTGCCAGCAGCTTTCCAAGGACTGCCTCCTACAATGAGCAGTTCTTC. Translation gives CASSFPRTASYNEQFF. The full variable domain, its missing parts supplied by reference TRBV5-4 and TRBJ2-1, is ETGVTQSPTHLIKTRGQQVTLRCSSQSGHNTVSWYQQALGQGPQFIFQYYREEENGRGNFPPRFSGLQFPNYSSELNVNALELDDSALYLCASSFPRTASYNEQFFGPGTRLTVL.

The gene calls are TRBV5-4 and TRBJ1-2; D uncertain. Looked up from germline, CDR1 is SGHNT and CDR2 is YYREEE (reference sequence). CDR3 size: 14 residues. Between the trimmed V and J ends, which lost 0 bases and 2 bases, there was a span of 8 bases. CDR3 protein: CASSLDRINYGYTF. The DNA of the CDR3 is TGTGCCAGCAGCTTGGACAGAATAAACTATGGCTACACCTTC.

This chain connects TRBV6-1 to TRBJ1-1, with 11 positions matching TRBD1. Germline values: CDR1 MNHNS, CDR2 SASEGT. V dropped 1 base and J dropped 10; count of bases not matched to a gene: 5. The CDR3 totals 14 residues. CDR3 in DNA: TGTGCCAGCAGTGAAGTTGGACAGGGGGCGCGAGCTTTCTTT. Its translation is CASSEVGQGARAFF.

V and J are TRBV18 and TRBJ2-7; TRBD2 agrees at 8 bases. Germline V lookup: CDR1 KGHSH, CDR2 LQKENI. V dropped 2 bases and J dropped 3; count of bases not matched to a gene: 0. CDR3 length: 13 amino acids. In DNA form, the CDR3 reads TGTGCCAGCTCACCAACTAGCGGCTACGAGCAGTACTTC. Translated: CASSPTSGYEQYF.

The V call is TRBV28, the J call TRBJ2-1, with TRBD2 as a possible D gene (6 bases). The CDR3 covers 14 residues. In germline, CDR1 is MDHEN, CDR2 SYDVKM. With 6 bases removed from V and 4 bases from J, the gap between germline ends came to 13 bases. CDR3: CASRPPSAYNEQFF. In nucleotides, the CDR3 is TGTGCCAGCAGACCTCCTAGCGCTTACAATGAGCAGTTCTTC.